This TCR beta chain was sequenced for a study of blood T cell repertoires in COVID-19. Repertoires were generated with immunoSEQ multiplex PCR, while TCRdb's copy carries only in-frame clones and drops some. The profile shows 120,000 to 150,000 clones, 84% of them singletons. CDR3 size: 18 residues. The trim removed 2 bases at V and 6 bases at J, leaving 15 bases unmatched. CDR1 is MGHRA and CDR2 is YSYEKL in the germline V gene. In its sample, this clone was seen a few times. Input material: peripheral blood. This chain uses TRBV4-1 with TRBJ2-3; 9 bases are a match to TRBD2. The sequence derives from a woman over 75 in a cohort sampled during active or convalescent COVID-19. The DNA for the CDR3 is TGCGCCAGCAGCCAACCCTCTGGAGCGGGGGGCCGCAGGGATACGCAGTATTTT. This codes for CASSQPSGAGGRRDTQYF.